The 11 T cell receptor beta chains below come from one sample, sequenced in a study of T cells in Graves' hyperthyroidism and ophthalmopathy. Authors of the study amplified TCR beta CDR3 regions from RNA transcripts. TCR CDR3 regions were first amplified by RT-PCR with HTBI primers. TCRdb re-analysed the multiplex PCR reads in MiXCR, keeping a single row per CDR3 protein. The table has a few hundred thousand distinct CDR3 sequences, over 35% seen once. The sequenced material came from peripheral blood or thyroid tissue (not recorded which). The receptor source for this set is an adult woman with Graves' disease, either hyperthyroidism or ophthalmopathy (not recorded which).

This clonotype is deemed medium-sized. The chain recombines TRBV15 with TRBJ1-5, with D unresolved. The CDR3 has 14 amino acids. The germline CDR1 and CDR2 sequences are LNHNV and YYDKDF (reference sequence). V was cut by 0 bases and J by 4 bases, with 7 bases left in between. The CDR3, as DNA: TGTGCCACCAGCAGAGATAAGGTAAATCAGCCCCAGCATTTT. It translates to CATSRDKVNQPQHF.

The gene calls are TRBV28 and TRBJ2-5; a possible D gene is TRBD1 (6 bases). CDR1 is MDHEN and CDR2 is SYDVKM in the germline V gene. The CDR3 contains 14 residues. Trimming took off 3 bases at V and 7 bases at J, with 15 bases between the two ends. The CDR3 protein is CASSFNRDPWTQYF. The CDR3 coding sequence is TGTGCCAGCAGTTTTAACAGGGATCCTTGGACCCAGTACTTC.

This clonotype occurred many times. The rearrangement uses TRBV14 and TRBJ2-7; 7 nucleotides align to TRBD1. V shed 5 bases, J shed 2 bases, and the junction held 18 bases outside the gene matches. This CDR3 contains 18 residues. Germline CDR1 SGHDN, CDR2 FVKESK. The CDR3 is CASSAAYRRQGPPYEQYF. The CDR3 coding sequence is TGTGCCAGCAGCGCCGCTTACCGGAGACAGGGCCCTCCCTACGAGCAGTACTTC.

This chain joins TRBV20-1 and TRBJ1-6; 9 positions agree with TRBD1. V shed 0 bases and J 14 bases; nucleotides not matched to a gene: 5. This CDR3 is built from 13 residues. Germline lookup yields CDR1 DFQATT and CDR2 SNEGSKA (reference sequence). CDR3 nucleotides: TGCAGTGCTAGAGAGGACAGGGGCTCTTCCCTCCACTTT. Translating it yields CSAREDRGSSLHF.

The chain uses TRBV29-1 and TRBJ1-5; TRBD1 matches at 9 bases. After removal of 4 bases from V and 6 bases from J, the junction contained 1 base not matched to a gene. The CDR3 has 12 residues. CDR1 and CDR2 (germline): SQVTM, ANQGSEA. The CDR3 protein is CSVGQGVQPQHF. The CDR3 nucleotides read TGCAGCGTTGGACAGGGGGTTCAGCCCCAGCATTTT. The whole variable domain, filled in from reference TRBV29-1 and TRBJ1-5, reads SAVISQKPSRDICQRGTSLTIQCQVDSQVTMMFWYRQQPGQSLTLIATANQGSEATYESGFVIDKFPISRPNLTFSTLTVSNMSPEDSSIYLCSVGQGVQPQHFGDGTRLSIL.

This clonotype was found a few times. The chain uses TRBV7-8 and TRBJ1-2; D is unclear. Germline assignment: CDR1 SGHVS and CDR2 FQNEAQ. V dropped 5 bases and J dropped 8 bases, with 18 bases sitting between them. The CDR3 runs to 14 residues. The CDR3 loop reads CASSQGTSPQGYTF. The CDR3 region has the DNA TGTGCCAGCAGCCAAGGCACCAGTCCTCAAGGCTACACCTTC.

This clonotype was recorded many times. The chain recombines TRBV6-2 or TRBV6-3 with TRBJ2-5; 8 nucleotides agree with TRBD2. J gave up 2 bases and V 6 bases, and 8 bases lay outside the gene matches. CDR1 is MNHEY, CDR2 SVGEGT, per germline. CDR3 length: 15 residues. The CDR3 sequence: CASRDLAGGQETQYF. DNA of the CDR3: TGTGCCAGCAGGGATCTTGCGGGGGGTCAAGAGACCCAGTACTTC.

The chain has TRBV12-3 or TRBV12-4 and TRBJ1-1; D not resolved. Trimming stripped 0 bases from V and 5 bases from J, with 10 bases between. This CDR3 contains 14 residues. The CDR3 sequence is CASSLASGWTEAFF. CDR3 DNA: TGTGCCAGCAGTTTAGCGTCGGGGTGGACTGAAGCTTTCTTT.

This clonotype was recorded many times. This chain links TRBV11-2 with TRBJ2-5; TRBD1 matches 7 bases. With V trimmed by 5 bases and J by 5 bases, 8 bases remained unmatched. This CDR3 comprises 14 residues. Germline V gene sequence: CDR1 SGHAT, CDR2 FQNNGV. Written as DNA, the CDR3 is TGTGCCAGCAGCCTTCGACAGGGCGGCGAGACCCAGTACTTC. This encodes CASSLRQGGETQYF.

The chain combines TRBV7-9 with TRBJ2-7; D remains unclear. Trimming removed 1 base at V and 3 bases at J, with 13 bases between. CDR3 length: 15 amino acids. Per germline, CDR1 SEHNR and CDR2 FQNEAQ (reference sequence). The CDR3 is CASSLVGRRNYEQYF. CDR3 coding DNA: TGTGCCAGCAGCTTAGTAGGGCGCAGGAACTACGAGCAGTACTTC.

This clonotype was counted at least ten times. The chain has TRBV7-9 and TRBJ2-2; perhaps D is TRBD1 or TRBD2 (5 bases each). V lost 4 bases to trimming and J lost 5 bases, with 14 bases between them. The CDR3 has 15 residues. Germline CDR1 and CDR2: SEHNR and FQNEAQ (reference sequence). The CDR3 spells CASSSGTSGTGELFF. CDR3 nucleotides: TGTGCCAGCAGCTCCGGGACGTCGGGAACCGGGGAGCTGTTTTTT.